This is a list of T cell receptor beta chains from one sample in a study of low-dose radiotherapy and immunotherapy resistance in tumors. TCRdb reanalysed the reads using MiXCR and keeps one entry per CDR3 protein. The sample comprises under 70,000 distinct CDR3 sequences, 23% of which are singletons, and 6.7% rests with the top ten. Here the sequenced sample was PBMCs, taken after low-dose radiotherapy plus immunotherapy. These receptors all come from a male donor with prostate cancer. The CDR3 runs from the conserved cysteine through the conserved F or W. D genes are given only for firm matches. The size entry is marked missing in some rows and otherwise reads once, few, many or a size class.

v_gene	abundance	d_gene	j_gene	CDR3nt	CDR3aa
TRBV19	many	-	TRBJ2-7	TGTGCCAGGACGCAACTCCCGGACAGTACCTACGAGCAGTACTTC	CARTQLPDSTYEQYF
TRBV10-3	many	-	TRBJ2-7	TGTGCCATCAGCAGGGAGACCTACGAGCAGTACTTC	CAISRETYEQYF
TRBV3-1	many	-	TRBJ2-3	TGTGCCAGCAGCCGATCCCCCGGGACGCCGACAGATACGCAGTATTTT	CASSRSPGTPTDTQYF
TRBV24-1	few	-	TRBJ2-2	TGTGCCACCAGTGATTTGGTATCCGGGACCGGGGAGCTGTTTTTT	CATSDLVSGTGELFF
TRBV5-4	many	-	TRBJ2-5	TGTGCCAGCAGCCCGGCTAACAGGGCCAAAAAAGAGACCCAGTACTTC	CASSPANRAKKETQYF
TRBV28	few	-	TRBJ2-7	TGTGCCAGCAGTCGTCTCGGACCGTCGAAGTACGAGCAGTACTTC	CASSRLGPSKYEQYF
TRBV28	few	TRBD1	TRBJ1-6	TGTGCCAGCACCATCGGTGGGGGACAGGGGAATTCACCCCTCCACTTT	CASTIGGGQGNSPLHF
TRBV7-9	once	-	TRBJ2-2	TGTGCCAGCAGCTCATCTATTGGGGCGGGGGAGCTGTTTTTT	CASSSSIGAGELFF
TRBV20-1	many	-	TRBJ2-7	TGCAGTGCACCGGGACTCCCCTCCGAGCAGTACTTC	CSAPGLPSEQYF
TRBV28	-	TRBD1	TRBJ1-4	TGTGCCAGCAGGCCGACAGGGGTTCCTGAAAAACTGTTTTTT	CASRPTGVPEKLFF
TRBV30	many	TRBD1	TRBJ1-2	TGTGCCTGGAGTTTTGACAGGGGGCTCTATGGCTACACCTTC	CAWSFDRGLYGYTF
TRBV7-9	many	-	TRBJ2-4	TGTGCCAGCAGCTTAGAGGGAATTGGGGCGAAAAACATTCAGTACTTC	CASSLEGIGAKNIQYF
TRBV3-1	many	-	TRBJ2-5	TGTGCCAGCAGCCAGTGGCGGGACCAAGAGACCCAGTACTTC	CASSQWRDQETQYF
TRBV5-8	many	-	TRBJ1-3	TGTGCCAGCAGCTTGTACCTGACTGGAAACACCATATATTTT	CASSLYLTGNTIYF
TRBV3-1	many	-	TRBJ1-1	TGTGCCAGCAGCCAAGTGGGGCGGATGAACACTGAAGCTTTCTTT	CASSQVGRMNTEAFF
TRBV19	many	TRBD1	TRBJ1-3	TGTGCCAGTAGTATTGACAGGGGCGCTACTGGAAACACCATATATTTT	CASSIDRGATGNTIYF
TRBV28	-	TRBD2	TRBJ2-1	TGTGCCAGCAGTACGACGCCTAGCGGGAGAGTCGGCAATGAGCAGTTCTTC	CASSTTPSGRVGNEQFF
TRBV15	many	-	TRBJ2-7	TGTGCCACCAGCAGGCCGAATGAGGCCTACGAGCAGTACTTC	CATSRPNEAYEQYF
TRBV14	many	-	TRBJ2-5	TGTGCCAGCAGCCAAGCCGGAGGGCGGGAGACCCAGTACTTC	CASSQAGGRETQYF
TRBV20-1	many	-	TRBJ1-4	TGCAGTGCTAGAATCGGGGTGGATAATGAAAAACTGTTTTTT	CSARIGVDNEKLFF
TRBV29-1	many	-	TRBJ2-1	TGCAGCGTCGGGGGCTACAATGAGCAGTTCTTC	CSVGGYNEQFF
TRBV7-9	many	TRBD2	TRBJ2-7	TGTGCCAGCAGCTTAGTAGTGGGCGGGAGTTTCCACGAGCAGTACTTC	CASSLVVGGSFHEQYF
TRBV5-1	many	-	TRBJ2-5	TGCGCCAGCAGCTCGGCCTTTGAGGGGACCCAGTACTTC	CASSSAFEGTQYF
TRBV20-1	many	TRBD2	TRBJ2-7	TGCAGTGCTAGAGAACCGGGACTAGCGGGAGTGACCTACGAGCAGTACTTC	CSAREPGLAGVTYEQYF
TRBV2	-	TRBD2	TRBJ2-7	TGTGCCAGCAGCCGCCGGACTAGCGGGAGCTCCTACGAGCAGTACTTC	CASSRRTSGSSYEQYF
TRBV18	-	TRBD2	TRBJ2-3	TGTGCCAGCTCACCACCGAGACTAGCGGGAAGCACAGATACGCAGTATTTT	CASSPPRLAGSTDTQYF
TRBV20-1	few	-	TRBJ2-6	TGCAGTGCTAGAGAGGGGTCTGGGGCCAACGTCCTGACTTTC	CSAREGSGANVLTF
TRBV4-1	many	TRBD2	TRBJ2-1	TGCGCCAGCAGCCAAGTTGCGGGGGGGTACAATGAGCAGTTCTTC	CASSQVAGGYNEQFF
TRBV19	many	-	TRBJ2-5	TGTGCCAGTACCGTGACATGGGCGCATGAGACCCAGTACTTC	CASTVTWAHETQYF
TRBV28	-	-	TRBJ2-1	TGTGCCAGCTCAGATGGGACCGTTCCCCGATCCTACAATGAGCAGTTCTTC	CASSDGTVPRSYNEQFF
TRBV5-1	many	-	TRBJ2-3	TGCGCCAGCAGCTTAGGGGATCCGGGACCCTCGGGACCTCGCACAGATACGCAGTATTTT	CASSLGDPGPSGPRTDTQYF
TRBV7-3	many	-	TRBJ1-5	TGTGCCAGCAGCTTACCCCATGGCAGGGCCCAGCCCCAGCATTTT	CASSLPHGRAQPQHF
TRBV6-2/TRBV6-3	once	-	TRBJ1-2	TGTGCCAGCAGCAGTGCTATATGGTATGGCTACACCTTC	CASSSAIWYGYTF
TRBV4-3	many	-	TRBJ2-4	TGCGCCAGCAGCCATGAGCGGTTCGGGCCCAAAAACATTCAGTACTTC	CASSHERFGPKNIQYF
TRBV12-3/TRBV12-4	many	-	TRBJ2-3	TGTGCCAGCAGTTGGACCCCACCGGGGACAAACACAGATACGCAGTATTTT	CASSWTPPGTNTDTQYF
TRBV5-1	many	-	TRBJ2-3	TGCGCCAGCAGCTCAACCTCCTCCACAGATACGCAGTATTTT	CASSSTSSTDTQYF
TRBV28	many	-	TRBJ1-5	TGTGCCAGCATGTCGGGTAGCAATCAGCCCCAGCATTTT	CASMSGSNQPQHF
TRBV20-1	many	-	TRBJ2-5	TGCAGTGCTAGAGATCTCAGGGGAAGGGAGACCCAGTACTTC	CSARDLRGRETQYF
TRBV20-1	few	-	TRBJ1-1	TGCAGTGCTAGTAGGGGCCAGGGTACCACTGAAGCTTTCTTT	CSASRGQGTTEAFF
TRBV10-3	many	-	TRBJ2-7	TGTGCCATCAGTGGGTCTCCAACCACGACCTACGAGCAGTACTTC	CAISGSPTTTYEQYF
TRBV29-1	many	TRBD1	TRBJ1-4	TGCAGCGTTGAAGATACCAGGGGGCGGCTGTGCGAAAAACTGTTTTTT	CSVEDTRGRLCEKLFF
TRBV5-6	-	-	TRBJ1-2	TGTGCCAGCAGCTCGATCACAGGGTATGGCTACACCTTC	CASSSITGYGYTF
TRBV28	many	TRBD1	TRBJ1-2	TGTGCCAGCAGGCCCGGACAGGTCAATGGCTACACCTTC	CASRPGQVNGYTF
TRBV5-1	many	TRBD1	TRBJ2-1	TGCGCCAGCAGGATAAACACAGGGGTCGATGAGCAGTTCTTC	CASRINTGVDEQFF
TRBV3-1	many	TRBD2	TRBJ2-7	TGTGCCAGCAGCCTGATGCCTAGCGGGGGGATCGGGGAGCAGTACTTC	CASSLMPSGGIGEQYF
TRBV29-1	many	TRBD1	TRBJ1-1	TGCAGCGTTGACGGTGGACAGGGGGCGGACACTGAAGCTTTCTTT	CSVDGGQGADTEAFF
TRBV5-4	-	TRBD1	TRBJ2-4	TGTGCCAGCCGAGACAGGGGGCAAAACATTCAGTACTTC	CASRDRGQNIQYF
TRBV6-5	many	-	TRBJ2-3	TGTGCCAGCAGGTCAGGGGCCGGGAACACAGATACGCAGTATTTT	CASRSGAGNTDTQYF
TRBV30	many	-	TRBJ2-2	TGTGCCTGGAGGGAGGCCGGGGAGCTGTTTTTT	CAWREAGELFF
TRBV4-3	many	-	TRBJ1-3	TGCGCCAGCAGCCAAGATATGCCCAGGTTCTCTGGAAACACCATATATTTT	CASSQDMPRFSGNTIYF
TRBV10-3	few	-	TRBJ1-2	TGTGCCATCAATCCGAACGGAAGAGGGTATGGCTACACCTTC	CAINPNGRGYGYTF
TRBV7-8	many	-	TRBJ1-1	TGTGCCAGCAGCTTAGCTACCACTGAAGCTTTCTTT	CASSLATTEAFF
TRBV5-5	-	-	TRBJ1-5	TGTGCCAGCAGCTTGGAAGGGGGCAATCAGCCCCAGCATTTT	CASSLEGGNQPQHF
TRBV7-2	-	TRBD1	TRBJ1-5	TGTGCCAGCAGCAAGGACAGGGCCATCAATCAGCCCCAGCATTTT	CASSKDRAINQPQHF
TRBV12-3/TRBV12-4	many	-	TRBJ2-2	TGTGCCAGCAGTTTCGGGACGGGGAACACCGGGGAGCTGTTTTTT	CASSFGTGNTGELFF
TRBV10-2	few	TRBD2	TRBJ2-1	TGCGCCACTCAGCGGGGTACGAACAATGAGCAGTTCTTC	CATQRGTNNEQFF
TRBV29-1	few	-	TRBJ1-1	TGCAGCGTTGAACTTACAGCGGACGAAGCTTTCTTT	CSVELTADEAFF
TRBV28	many	-	TRBJ1-5	TGTGCCAGCAGTCCCGGGTGGCAGGTTAGCAATCAGCCCCAGCATTTT	CASSPGWQVSNQPQHF
TRBV29-1	many	TRBD2	TRBJ2-1	TGCAGCGCCGACCAGGGAGGGCCGGGTGAGCAGTTCTTC	CSADQGGPGEQFF
TRBV29-1	many	-	TRBJ2-1	TGCAGCCAGGGTTACTACAATGAGCAGTTCTTC	CSQGYYNEQFF